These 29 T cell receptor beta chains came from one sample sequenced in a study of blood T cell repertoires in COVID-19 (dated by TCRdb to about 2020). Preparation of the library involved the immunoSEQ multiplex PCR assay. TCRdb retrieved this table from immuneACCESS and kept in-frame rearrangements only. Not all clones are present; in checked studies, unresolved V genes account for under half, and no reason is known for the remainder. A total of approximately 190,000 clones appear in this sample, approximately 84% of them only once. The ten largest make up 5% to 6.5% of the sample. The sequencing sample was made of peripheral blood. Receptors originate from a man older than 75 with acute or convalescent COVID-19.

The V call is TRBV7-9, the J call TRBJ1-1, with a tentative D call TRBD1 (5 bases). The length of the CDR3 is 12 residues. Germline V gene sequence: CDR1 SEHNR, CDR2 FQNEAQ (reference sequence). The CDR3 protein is CIGGRWNTEAFF. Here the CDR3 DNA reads TGTATCGGGGGACGGTGGAACACTGAAGCTTTCTTT.

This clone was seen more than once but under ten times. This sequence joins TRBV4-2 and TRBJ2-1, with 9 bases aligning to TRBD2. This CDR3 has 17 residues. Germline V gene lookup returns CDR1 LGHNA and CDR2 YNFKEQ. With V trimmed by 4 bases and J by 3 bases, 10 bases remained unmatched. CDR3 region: CASSRAQASGNYNEQFF. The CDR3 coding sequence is TGTGCCAGCAGCCGAGCACAGGCTAGCGGGAACTACAATGAGCAGTTCTTC.

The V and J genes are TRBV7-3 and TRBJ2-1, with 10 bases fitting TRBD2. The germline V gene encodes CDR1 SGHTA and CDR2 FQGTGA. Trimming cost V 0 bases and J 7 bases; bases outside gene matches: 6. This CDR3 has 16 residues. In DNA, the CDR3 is TGTGCCAGCAGCTTAACGGCTAGCGGGAGACCAAATGAGCAGTTCTTC. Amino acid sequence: CASSLTASGRPNEQFF.

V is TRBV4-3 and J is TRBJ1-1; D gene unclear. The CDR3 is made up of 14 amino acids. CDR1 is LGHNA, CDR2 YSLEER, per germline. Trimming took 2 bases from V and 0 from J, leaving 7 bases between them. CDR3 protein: CASSQRGLNTEAFF. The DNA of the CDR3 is TGCGCCAGCAGCCAAAGAGGTTTGAACACTGAAGCTTTCTTT.

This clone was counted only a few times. CDR3 residues: CASSLTGARNEQFF. Here the CDR3 DNA reads TGTGCCAGCAGCTTGACAGGGGCTCGCAATGAGCAGTTCTTC. The chain combines TRBV6-5 with TRBJ2-1, with 8 bases fitting TRBD1. V shed 6 bases and J 6 bases; nucleotides not matched to a gene: 7. This CDR3 is built from 14 residues. Germline V lookup: CDR1 MNHEY, CDR2 SVGAGI.

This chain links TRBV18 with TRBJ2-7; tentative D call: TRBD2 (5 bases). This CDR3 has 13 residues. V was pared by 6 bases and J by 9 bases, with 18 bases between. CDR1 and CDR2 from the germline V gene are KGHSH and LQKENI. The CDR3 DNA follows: TGTGCCAGCTCTCGCGACGTTACCAGCGGGCAGTACTTC. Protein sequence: CASSRDVTSGQYF.

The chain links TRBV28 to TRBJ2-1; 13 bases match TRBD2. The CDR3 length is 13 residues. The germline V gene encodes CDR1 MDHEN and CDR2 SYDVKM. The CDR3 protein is CATGLAGVNEQFF. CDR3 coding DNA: TGTGCTACTGGACTAGCGGGAGTCAATGAGCAGTTCTTC.

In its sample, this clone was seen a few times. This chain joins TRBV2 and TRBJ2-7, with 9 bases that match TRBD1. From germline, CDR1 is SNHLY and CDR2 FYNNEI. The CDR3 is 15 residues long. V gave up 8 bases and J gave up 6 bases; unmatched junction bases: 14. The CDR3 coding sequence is TGTGCCAGCCGACCTACCGGGACAGGGTTCTCCGAGCAGTACTTC. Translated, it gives CASRPTGTGFSEQYF.

The CDR3 protein is CASFSGVFTDTQYF. CDR3 DNA sequence: TGTGCCAGTTTTAGCGGAGTATTCACAGATACGCAGTATTTT. The chain has TRBV27 and TRBJ2-3, with D possibly TRBD2 on 6 matching bases. Germline values: CDR1 MNHEY, CDR2 SMNVEV (reference sequence). The CDR3 is made up of 14 amino acids. V gave up 9 bases and J gave up 2 bases, with 15 bases separating them.

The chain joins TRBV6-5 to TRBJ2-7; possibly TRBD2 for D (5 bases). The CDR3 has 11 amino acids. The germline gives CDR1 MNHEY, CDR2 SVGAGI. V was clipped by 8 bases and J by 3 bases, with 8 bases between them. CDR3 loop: CASERNYEQYV. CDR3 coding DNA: TGTGCCAGCGAGCGGAACTACGAGCAGTACGTC.

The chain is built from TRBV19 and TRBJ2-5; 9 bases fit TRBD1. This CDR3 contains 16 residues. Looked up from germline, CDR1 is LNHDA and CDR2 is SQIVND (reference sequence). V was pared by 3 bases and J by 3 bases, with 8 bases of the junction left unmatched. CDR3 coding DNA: TGTGCCAGTAGTATCCAGCCGGGACAGGGAAAAGAGACCCAGTACTTC. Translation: CASSIQPGQGKETQYF.

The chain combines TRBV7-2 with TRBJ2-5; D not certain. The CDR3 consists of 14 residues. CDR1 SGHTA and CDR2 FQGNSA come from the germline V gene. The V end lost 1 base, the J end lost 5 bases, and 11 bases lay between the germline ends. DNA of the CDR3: TGTGCCAGCAGCTTAGGAGGCTCTAGGGAGACCCAGTACTTC. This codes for CASSLGGSRETQYF. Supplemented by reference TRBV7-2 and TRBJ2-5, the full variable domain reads GAGVSQSPSNKVTEKGKDVELRCDPISGHTALYWYRQSLGQGLEFLIYFQGNSAPDKSGLPSDRFSAERTGGSVSTLTIQRTQQEDSAVYLCASSLGGSRETQYFGPGTRLLVL.

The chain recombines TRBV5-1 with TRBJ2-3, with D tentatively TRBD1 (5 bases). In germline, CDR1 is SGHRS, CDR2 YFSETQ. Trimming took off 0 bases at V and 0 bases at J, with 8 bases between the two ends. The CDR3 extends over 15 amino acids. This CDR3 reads CASSLGTLSTDTQYF. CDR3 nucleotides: TGCGCCAGCAGCTTGGGGACATTAAGCACAGATACGCAGTATTTT.

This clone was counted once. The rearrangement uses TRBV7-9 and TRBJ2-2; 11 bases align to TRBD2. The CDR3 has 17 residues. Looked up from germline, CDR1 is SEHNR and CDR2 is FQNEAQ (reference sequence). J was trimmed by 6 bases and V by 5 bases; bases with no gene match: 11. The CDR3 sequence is CASSPPGLAGSAGELFF. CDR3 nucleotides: TGTGCCAGCAGCCCCCCAGGACTAGCGGGTAGTGCCGGGGAGCTGTTTTTT.

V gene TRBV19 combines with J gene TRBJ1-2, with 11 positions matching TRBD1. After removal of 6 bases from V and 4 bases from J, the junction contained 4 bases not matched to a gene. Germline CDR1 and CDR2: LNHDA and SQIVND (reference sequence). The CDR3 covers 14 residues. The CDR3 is CASRRDRGTYGYTF. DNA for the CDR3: TGTGCCAGTAGGAGGGACAGGGGGACCTATGGCTACACCTTC.

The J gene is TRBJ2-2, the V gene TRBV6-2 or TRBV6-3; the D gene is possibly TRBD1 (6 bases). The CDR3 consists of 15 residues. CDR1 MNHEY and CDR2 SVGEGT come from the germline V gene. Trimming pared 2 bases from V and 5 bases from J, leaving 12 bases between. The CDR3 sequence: CASSYEDSSTGELFF. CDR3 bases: TGTGCCAGCAGTTACGAGGACAGTTCGACCGGGGAGCTGTTTTTT.

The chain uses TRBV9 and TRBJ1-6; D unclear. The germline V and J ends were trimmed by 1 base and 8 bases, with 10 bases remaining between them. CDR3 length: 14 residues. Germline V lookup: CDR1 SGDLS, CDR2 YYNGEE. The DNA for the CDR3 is TGTGCCAGCAGCGTAATGAGTTATGATTCACCCCTCCACTTT. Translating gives CASSVMSYDSPLHF.

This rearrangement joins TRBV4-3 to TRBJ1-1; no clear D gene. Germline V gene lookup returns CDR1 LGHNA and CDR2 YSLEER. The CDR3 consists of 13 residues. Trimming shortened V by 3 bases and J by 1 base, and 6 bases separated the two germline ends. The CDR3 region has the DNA TGCGCCAGCAGCCAGGCTTGGAACACTGAAGCTTTCTTT. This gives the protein CASSQAWNTEAFF.

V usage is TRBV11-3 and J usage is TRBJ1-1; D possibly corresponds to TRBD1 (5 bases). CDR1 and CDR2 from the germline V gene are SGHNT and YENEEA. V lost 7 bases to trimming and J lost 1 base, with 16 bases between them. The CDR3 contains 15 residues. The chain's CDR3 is CASTRGGSGNTEAFF. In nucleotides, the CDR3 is TGTGCCAGCACTCGGGGGGGATCGGGGAACACTGAAGCTTTCTTT.

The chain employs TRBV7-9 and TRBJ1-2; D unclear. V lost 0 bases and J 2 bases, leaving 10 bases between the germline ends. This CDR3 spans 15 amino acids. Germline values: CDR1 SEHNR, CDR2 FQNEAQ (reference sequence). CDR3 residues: CASSLAGRLNYGYTF. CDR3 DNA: TGTGCCAGCAGCTTAGCTGGCAGATTAAACTATGGCTACACCTTC.

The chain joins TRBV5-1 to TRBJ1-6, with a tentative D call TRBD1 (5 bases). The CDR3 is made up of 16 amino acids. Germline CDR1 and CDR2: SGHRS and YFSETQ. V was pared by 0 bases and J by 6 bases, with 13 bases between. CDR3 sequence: CASSLGGQGGNSPLHF. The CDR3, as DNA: TGCGCCAGCAGCTTGGGTGGGCAGGGTGGTAATTCACCCCTCCACTTT.

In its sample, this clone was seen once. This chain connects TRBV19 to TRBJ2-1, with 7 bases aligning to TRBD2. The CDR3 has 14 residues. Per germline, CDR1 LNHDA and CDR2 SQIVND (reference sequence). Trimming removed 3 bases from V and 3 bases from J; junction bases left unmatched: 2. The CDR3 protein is CASSIQRGYNEQFF. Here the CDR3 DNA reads TGTGCCAGTAGTATCCAGCGGGGCTACAATGAGCAGTTCTTC.

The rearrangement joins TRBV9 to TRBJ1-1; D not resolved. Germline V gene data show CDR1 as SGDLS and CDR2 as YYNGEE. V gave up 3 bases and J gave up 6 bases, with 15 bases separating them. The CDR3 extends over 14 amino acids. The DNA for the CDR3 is TGTGCCAGCAGCGCCAGACGGGAGGTCTCTGAAGCTTTCTTT. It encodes CASSARREVSEAFF.

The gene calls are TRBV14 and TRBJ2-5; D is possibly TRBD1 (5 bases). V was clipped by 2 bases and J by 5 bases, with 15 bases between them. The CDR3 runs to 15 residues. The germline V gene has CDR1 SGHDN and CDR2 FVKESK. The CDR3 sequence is CASSQWGRVGETQYF. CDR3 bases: TGTGCCAGCAGCCAATGGGGCAGGGTGGGGGAGACCCAGTACTTC.

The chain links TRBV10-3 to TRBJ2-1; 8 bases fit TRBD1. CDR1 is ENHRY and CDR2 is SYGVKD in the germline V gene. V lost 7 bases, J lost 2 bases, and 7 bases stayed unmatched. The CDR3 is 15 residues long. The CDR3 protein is CAINQDRVAYNEQFF. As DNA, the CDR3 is TGTGCCATCAACCAGGACAGGGTAGCCTACAATGAGCAGTTCTTC.

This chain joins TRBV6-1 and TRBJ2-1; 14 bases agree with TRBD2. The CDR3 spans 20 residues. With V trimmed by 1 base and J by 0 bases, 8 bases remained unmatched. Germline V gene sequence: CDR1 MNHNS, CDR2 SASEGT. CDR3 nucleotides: TGTGCCAGCAGTGAAGAATCAAAGACTAGCGGGAGGGGCTCCTACAATGAGCAGTTCTTC. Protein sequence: CASSEESKTSGRGSYNEQFF.

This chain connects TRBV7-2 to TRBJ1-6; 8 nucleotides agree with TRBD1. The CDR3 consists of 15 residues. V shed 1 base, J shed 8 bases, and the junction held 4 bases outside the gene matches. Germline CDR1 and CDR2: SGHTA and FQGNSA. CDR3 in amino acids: CASSLVGTGYSPLHF. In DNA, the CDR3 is TGTGCCAGCAGCTTAGTAGGGACAGGTTATTCACCCCTCCACTTT.

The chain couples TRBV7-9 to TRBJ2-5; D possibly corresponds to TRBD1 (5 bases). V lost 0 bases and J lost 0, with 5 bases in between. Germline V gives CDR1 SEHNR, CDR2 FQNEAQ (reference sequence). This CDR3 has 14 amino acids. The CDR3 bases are TGTGCCAGCAGCTTAGCACAGGACCAAGAGACCCAGTACTTC. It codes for CASSLAQDQETQYF.

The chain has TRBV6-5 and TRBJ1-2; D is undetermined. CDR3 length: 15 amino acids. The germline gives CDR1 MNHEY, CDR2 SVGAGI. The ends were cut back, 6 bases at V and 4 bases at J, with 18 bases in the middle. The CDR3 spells CASRQGLDAFYGYTF. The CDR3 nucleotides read TGTGCCAGCAGGCAAGGTCTAGACGCCTTCTATGGCTACACCTTC.